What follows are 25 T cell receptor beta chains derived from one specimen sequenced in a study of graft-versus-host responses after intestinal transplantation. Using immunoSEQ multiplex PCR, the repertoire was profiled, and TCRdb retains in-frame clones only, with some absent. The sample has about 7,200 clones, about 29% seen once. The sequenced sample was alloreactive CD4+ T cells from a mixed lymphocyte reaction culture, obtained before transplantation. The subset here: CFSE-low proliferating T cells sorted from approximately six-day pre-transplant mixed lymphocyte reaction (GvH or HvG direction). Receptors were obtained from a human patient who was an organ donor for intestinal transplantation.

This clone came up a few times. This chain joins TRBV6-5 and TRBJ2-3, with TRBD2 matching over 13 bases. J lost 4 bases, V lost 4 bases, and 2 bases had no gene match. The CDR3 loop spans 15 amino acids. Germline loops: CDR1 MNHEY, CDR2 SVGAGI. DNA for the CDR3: TGTGCCAGCAGTTTACTAGCGGGAGGGCCAGATACGCAGTATTTT. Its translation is CASSLLAGGPDTQYF.

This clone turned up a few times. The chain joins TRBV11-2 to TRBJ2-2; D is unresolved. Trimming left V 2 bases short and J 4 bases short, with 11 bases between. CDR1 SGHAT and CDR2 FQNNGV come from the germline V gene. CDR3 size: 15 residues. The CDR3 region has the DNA TGTGCCAGCAGCTTAATCGGAGCAACCACCGGGGAGCTGTTTTTT. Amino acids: CASSLIGATTGELFF. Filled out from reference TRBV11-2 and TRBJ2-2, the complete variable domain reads EAGVAQSPRYKIIEKRQSVAFWCNPISGHATLYWYQQILGQGPKLLIQFQNNGVVDDSQLPKDRFSAERLKGVDSTLKIQPAKLEDSAVYLCASSLIGATTGELFFGEGSRLTVL.

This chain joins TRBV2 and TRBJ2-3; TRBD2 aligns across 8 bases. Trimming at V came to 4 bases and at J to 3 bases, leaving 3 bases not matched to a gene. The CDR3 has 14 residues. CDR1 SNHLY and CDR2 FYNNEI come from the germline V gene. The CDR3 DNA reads TGTGCCAGCAGTGTACTAGCGGTTACAGATACGCAGTATTTT. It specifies CASSVLAVTDTQYF.

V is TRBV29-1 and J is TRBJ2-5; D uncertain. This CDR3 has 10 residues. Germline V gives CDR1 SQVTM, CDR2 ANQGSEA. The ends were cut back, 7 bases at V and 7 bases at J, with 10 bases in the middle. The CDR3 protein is CSAYLGTQYF. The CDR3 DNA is TGCAGCGCCTACCTTGGGACCCAGTACTTC.

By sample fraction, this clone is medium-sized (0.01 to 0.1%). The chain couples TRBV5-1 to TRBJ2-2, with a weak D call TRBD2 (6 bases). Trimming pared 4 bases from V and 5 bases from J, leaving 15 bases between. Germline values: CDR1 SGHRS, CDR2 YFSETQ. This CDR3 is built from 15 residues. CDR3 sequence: CASSNRGTETGELFF. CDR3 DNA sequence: TGCGCCAGCAGCAATCGAGGGACTGAAACCGGGGAGCTGTTTTTT.

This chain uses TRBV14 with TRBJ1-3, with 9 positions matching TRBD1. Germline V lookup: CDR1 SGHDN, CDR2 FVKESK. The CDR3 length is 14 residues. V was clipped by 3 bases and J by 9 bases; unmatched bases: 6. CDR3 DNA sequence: TGTGCCAGCAGCCACACAGGGGGCGCATCCACCATATATTTT. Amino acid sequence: CASSHTGGASTIYF.

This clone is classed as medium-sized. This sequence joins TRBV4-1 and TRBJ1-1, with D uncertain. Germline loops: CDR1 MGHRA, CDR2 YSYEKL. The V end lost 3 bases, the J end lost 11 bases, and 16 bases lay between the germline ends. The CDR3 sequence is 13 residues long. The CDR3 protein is CASSHTGVWVAFF. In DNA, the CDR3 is TGCGCCAGCAGCCATACCGGGGTTTGGGTGGCTTTCTTT.

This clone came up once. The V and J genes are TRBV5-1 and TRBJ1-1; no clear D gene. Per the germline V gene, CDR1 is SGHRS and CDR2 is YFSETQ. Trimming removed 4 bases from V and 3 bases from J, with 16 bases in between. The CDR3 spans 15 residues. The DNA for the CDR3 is TGCGCCAGCAGCGAACGGGGAGTGGGTGACACTGAAGCTTTCTTT. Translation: CASSERGVGDTEAFF.

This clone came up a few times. The CDR3 sequence is CASSLQRWSYNEQFF. The DNA of the CDR3 is TGTGCCAGCAGTTTACAGCGGTGGTCCTACAATGAGCAGTTCTTC. V gene TRBV28 combines with J gene TRBJ2-1, with D possibly matching TRBD2 (5 bases). The CDR3 spans 15 residues. Germline V gene data show CDR1 as MDHEN and CDR2 as SYDVKM. Trimming removed 2 bases from V and 1 base from J, with 9 bases in between. Drawing the rest from reference TRBV28 and TRBJ2-1, the complete variable domain is DVKVTQSSRYLVKRTGEKVFLECVQDMDHENMFWYRQDPGLGLRLIYFSYDVKMKEKGDIPEGYSVSREKKERFSLILESASTNQTSMYLCASSLQRWSYNEQFFGPGTRLTVL.

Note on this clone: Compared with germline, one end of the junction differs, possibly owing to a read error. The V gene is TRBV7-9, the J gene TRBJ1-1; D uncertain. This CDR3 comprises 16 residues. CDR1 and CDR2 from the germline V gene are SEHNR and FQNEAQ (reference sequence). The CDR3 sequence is CAGSLAQPLSVAEAFF. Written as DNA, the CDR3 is TGTGCCGGCAGCTTAGCTCAACCTCTCTCGGTGGCTGAAGCTTTCTTT.

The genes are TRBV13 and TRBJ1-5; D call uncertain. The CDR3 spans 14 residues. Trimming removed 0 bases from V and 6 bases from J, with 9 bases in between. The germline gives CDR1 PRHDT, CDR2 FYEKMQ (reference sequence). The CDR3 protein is CASSLGGRRQPQHF. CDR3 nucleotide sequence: TGTGCCAGCAGCTTAGGGGGCAGGCGTCAGCCCCAGCATTTT.

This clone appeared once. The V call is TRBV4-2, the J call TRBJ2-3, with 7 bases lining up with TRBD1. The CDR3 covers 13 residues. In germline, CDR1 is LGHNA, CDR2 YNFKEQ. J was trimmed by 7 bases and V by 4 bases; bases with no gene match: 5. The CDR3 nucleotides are TGTGCCAGCAGCCCTCGGACAGGTAATACGCAGTATTTT. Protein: CASSPRTGNTQYF.

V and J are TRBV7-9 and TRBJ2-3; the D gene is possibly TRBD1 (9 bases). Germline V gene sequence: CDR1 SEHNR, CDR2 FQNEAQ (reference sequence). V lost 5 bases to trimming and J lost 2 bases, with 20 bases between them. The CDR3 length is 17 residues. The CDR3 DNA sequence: TGTGCCAGCAGCCCGGGGGGGTGGGACAGGGACACAGATACGCAGTATTTT. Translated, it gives CASSPGGWDRDTDTQYF.

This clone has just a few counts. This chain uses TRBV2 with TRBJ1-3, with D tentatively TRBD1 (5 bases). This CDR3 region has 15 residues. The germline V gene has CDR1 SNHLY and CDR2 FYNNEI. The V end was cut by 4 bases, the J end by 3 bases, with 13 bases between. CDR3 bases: TGTGCCAGCAGTGTGGCGGAGGGGATTGGAAACACCATATATTTT. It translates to CASSVAEGIGNTIYF.

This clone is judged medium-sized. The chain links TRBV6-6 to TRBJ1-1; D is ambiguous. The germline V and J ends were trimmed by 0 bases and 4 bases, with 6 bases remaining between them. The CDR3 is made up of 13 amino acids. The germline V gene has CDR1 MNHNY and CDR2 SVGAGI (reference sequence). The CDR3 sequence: CASSYSPFTEAFF. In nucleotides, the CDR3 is TGTGCCAGCAGTTACTCTCCCTTCACTGAAGCTTTCTTT.

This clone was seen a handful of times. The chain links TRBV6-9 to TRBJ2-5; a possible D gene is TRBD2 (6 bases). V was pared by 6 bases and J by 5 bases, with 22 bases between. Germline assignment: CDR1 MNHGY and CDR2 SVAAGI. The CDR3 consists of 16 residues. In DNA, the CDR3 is TGTGCCAGCAGCCGCAATGGGGACTCTCGAGGGGAGACCCAGTACTTC. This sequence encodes CASSRNGDSRGETQYF.

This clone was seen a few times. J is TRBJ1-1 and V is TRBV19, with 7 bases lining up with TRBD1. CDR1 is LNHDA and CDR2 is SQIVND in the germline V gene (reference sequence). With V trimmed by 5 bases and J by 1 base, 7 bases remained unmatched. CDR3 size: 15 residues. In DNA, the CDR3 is TGTGCCAGTAGTCCGACAGGGTGGGAGAACACTGAAGCTTTCTTT. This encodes CASSPTGWENTEAFF.

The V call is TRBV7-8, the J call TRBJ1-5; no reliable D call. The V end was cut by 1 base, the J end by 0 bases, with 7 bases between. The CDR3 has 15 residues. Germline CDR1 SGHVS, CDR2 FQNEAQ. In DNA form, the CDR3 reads TGTGCCAGCAGCTTAGGGAGATATAGCAATCAGCCCCAGCATTTT. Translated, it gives CASSLGRYSNQPQHF.

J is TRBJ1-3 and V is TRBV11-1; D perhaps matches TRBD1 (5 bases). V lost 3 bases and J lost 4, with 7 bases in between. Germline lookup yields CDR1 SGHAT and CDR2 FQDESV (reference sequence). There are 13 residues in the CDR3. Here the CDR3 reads CASSLTVGNTIYF. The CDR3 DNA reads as TGTGCCAGCAGCTTGACAGTAGGAAACACCATATATTTT.

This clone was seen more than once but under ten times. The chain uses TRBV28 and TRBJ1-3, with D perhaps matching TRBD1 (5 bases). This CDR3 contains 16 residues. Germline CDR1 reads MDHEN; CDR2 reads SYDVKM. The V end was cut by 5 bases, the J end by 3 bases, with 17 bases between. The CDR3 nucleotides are TGTGCCAGCAGTCTGGCGGGGACCGCGGTTGGAAACACCATATATTTT. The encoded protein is CASSLAGTAVGNTIYF.

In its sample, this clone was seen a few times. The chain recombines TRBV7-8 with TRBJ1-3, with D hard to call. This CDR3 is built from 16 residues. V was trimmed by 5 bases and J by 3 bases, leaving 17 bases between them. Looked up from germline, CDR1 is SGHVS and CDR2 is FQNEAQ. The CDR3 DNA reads TGTGCCAGCAGCCGGATCCGGCGGGGTCTTGGAAACACCATATATTTT. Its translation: CASSRIRRGLGNTIYF. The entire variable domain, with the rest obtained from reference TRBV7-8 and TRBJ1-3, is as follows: GAGVSQSPRYKVAKRGQDVALRCDPISGHVSLFWYQQALGQGPEFLTYFQNEAQLDKSGLPSDRFFAERPEGSVSTLKIQRTQQEDSAVYLCASSRIRRGLGNTIYFGEGSWLTVV.

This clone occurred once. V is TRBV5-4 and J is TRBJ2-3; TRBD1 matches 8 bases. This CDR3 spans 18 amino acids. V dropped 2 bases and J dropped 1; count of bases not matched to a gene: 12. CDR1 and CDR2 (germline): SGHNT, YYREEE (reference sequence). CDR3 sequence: CASSFYPQSTGGTDTQYF. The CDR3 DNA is TGTGCCAGCAGCTTCTATCCCCAATCGACAGGGGGCACAGATACGCAGTATTTT.

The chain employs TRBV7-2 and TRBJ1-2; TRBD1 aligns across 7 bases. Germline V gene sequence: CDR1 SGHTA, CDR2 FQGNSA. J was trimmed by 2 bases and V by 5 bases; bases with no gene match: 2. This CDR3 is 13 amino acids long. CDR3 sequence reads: CASSPDRNYGYTF. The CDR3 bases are TGTGCCAGCAGCCCGGACAGGAACTATGGCTACACCTTC.

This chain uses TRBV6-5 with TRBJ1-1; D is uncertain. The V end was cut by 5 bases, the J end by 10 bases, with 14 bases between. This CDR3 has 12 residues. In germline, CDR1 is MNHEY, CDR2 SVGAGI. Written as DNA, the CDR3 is TGTGCCAGCAGTCCCCTCAAATGGGCAGCTTTCTTT. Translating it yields CASSPLKWAAFF.

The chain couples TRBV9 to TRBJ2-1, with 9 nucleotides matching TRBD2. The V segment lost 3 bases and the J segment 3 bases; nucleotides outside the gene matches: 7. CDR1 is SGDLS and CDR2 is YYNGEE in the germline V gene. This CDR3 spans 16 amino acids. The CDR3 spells CASSGPSGGIYNEQFF. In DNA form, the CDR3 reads TGTGCCAGCAGCGGACCCAGCGGGGGGATCTACAATGAGCAGTTCTTC.